This T cell receptor beta chain was sequenced in a study of shared clonotypes between healthy human individuals. This clone was found a few times. The same CDR3 can be traced to other DNA sequences in this sample. Germline V CDR1 and CDR2: SQVTM, ANQGSEA. The V and J ends lost 2 bases and 9 bases, in that order; junction bases with no gene match: 12. This CDR3 is built from 14 residues. Unsorted PBMC replicate PCRs used roughly 300 ng DNA, 32,000 or so T cell genomes. The repertoire was sequenced with immunoSEQ multiplex PCR; TCRdb's copy has only in-frame clones and lacks some. Of a few hundred thousand clones in the sample, approximately 80% were seen once.

The sample comprised PBMCs. The receptor was derived from a woman between 40 and 50 years old in good health. Some clones in this sample may be carry-over from other donors' samples. The chain couples TRBV29-1 to TRBJ2-7; TRBD1 aligns across 8 bases. This CDR3 is CSVESADRGQGQYF. The CDR3 nucleotides read TGCAGCGTTGAATCAGCCGACAGGGGCCAAGGGCAGTACTTC.